These T cell receptor beta chains were read from a single sample in a study of blood T cell repertoires in COVID-19. Some clones are missing from TCRdb's copy, which holds only in-frame ones; the method was immunoSEQ multiplex PCR. The sample consists of over 250,000 clones, about nine tenths of them appearing once. Sequencing was done on a sample of peripheral blood. The receptor set was obtained from a person aged 18-29 years with COVID-19, enrolled during active disease. Each CDR3 is given with its conserved first and last residue. The D gene is left open where the match is weak. Size is omitted from some rows. Given values are once, few, many or a class for expanded clones.

>NA|TRBD1|TRBV6-1|TRBJ2-3
TGTGCCAGCAGGGAAGGGTGGGACAGGGGTTCCACAGATACGCAGTATTTT
CASREGWDRGSTDTQYF
>NA|NA|TRBV11-3|TRBJ2-7
TGTGCCAGCAGCTTAGAGGAGACAGTTCACTACGAGCAGTACTTC
CASSLEETVHYEQYF
>NA|TRBD1|TRBV11-3|TRBJ1-2
TGTGCCAGCAGCCCACCCGGGACAGGGAACTTCTATGGCTACACCTTC
CASSPPGTGNFYGYTF
>NA|NA|TRBV7-3|TRBJ2-5
TGTGCCAGCAGCTCTAACGCCGGTGAAGAGACCCAGTACTTC
CASSSNAGEETQYF
>NA|NA|TRBV4-1|TRBJ1-1
TGCGCCAGCAGCCAAGCCCCCAGGGGCACTGAAGCTTTCTTT
CASSQAPRGTEAFF
>NA|TRBD1|TRBV30|TRBJ1-6
TGTGCCTGGAGGCAGGGGGTAGATAATTCACCCCTCCACTTT
CAWRQGVDNSPLHF
>NA|NA|TRBV29-1|TRBJ1-2
TGCAGCGTCACAGGGAGCTATGGCTACACCTTC
CSVTGSYGYTF
>NA|TRBD1|TRBV5-1|TRBJ2-1
TGCGCCAGCAGCGTTACCGGGACAGCCTACAACAATGAGCAGTTCTTC
CASSVTGTAYNNEQFF
>NA|NA|TRBV9|TRBJ2-7
TGTGCCAGCAGCTCGGACTCGTCTTTCTCCTACGAGCAGTACTTC
CASSSDSSFSYEQYF
>NA|TRBD2|TRBV19|TRBJ2-5
TGTGCCAGTAGTATAACCAGCGGGGGTCGAGAGACCCAGTACTTC
CASSITSGGRETQYF
>NA|TRBD1|TRBV9|TRBJ1-2
TGTGCCAGCAGCGTAGGGGGCCAGGGGGCAGCCTATGGCTACACCTTC
CASSVGGQGAAYGYTF
>NA|TRBD2|TRBV18|TRBJ2-1
TGTGCCAGCTCACCACAAGAAGGCGGGAGTTCCTACAATGAGCAGTTCTTC
CASSPQEGGSSYNEQFF
>NA|NA|TRBV21-1|TRBJ2-3
TGTGCCAGCAGCAAAGGGGTGGGGACTAGCGGGAGCCCAGATACGCAGTATTTT
CASSKGVGTSGSPDTQYF
>NA|TRBD2|TRBV12-5|TRBJ2-1
TGTGCTAGTGGTTTGGTACGAGGTCTAGCGGGAGCCGGTAATGAGCAGTTCTTC
CASGLVRGLAGAGNEQFF
>few|TRBD2|TRBV25-1|TRBJ2-6
TGTGCCAGCAGTGAAGGCGGGACTAGCATGGCTGGGGCCAACGTCCTGACTTTC
CASSEGGTSMAGANVLTF
>NA|NA|TRBV5-1|TRBJ1-2
TGCGCCAGCAGCTTGGGGGAGGTCGGCTACACCTTC
CASSLGEVGYTF
>NA|TRBD2|TRBV6-2/TRBV6-3|TRBJ2-7
TGTGCCAGCGGCCCATTACTAGCGGAGCCCTCCTACGAGCAGTACTTC
CASGPLLAEPSYEQYF
>NA|NA|TRBV5-6|TRBJ1-5
TGTGCCAGCAGCTTTAGGGGTGGGAATCAGCCCCAGCATTTT
CASSFRGGNQPQHF
>NA|NA|TRBV4-1|TRBJ2-6
TGCGCCAGCAGCCAGCAGGGCTCTGGGGCCAACGTCCTGACTTTC
CASSQQGSGANVLTF
>once|NA|TRBV2|TRBJ2-1
TGTGCCAGCGGAGGGAATGAGCAGTTCTTC
CASGGNEQFF
>NA|NA|TRBV6-5|TRBJ2-7
TGTGCCAGCAGGATAGCTAGCAGCGAGCAGTACTTC
CASRIASSEQYF
>NA|TRBD2|TRBV7-2|TRBJ2-3
TGTGCCAGCTCTGGGGGAGGGTCAGCAGATACGCAGTATTTT
CASSGGGSADTQYF
>NA|TRBD2|TRBV10-1|TRBJ2-1
TGCGCCAGCAGTGACCTTAGCGGGAGCCGTGGGCAGTTGGTCTTC
CASSDLSGSRGQLVF
>NA|TRBD2|TRBV28|TRBJ2-3
TGTGCCAGCAGTTTCTTAGCGGGAGTTGGGGATACGCAGTATTTT
CASSFLAGVGDTQYF
>NA|NA|TRBV7-6|TRBJ2-7
TGTGCCAGCAGCTGGACCAAAGCGGGCGAGCAGTACTTC
CASSWTKAGEQYF
>NA|NA|TRBV18|TRBJ2-2
TGTGCCAGCTCACCCGACACCGGGGAGCTGTTTTTT
CASSPDTGELFF
>NA|NA|TRBV29-1|TRBJ1-3
TGCAGCGTGGAGACTGGAAACACCATATATTTT
CSVETGNTIYF
>NA|NA|TRBV19|TRBJ1-1
TGTGCCAGTAGTACCCTCAGGGCGACAGAAGCTTTCTTT
CASSTLRATEAFF
>NA|TRBD1|TRBV5-4|TRBJ2-5
TGTGCCAGCAGCCGGACAGGGGCGGAGACCCAGTACTTC
CASSRTGAETQYF
>NA|TRBD2|TRBV7-9|TRBJ2-3
TGTGCCAGCAGTCTGGGCCTAGCGGGAGGGGATACGCAGTATTTT
CASSLGLAGGDTQYF
>NA|NA|TRBV7-9|TRBJ1-5
TGTGCCAGCAGCCCAGGGAGCAATCAGCCCCAGCATTTT
CASSPGSNQPQHF
>NA|NA|TRBV6-5|TRBJ2-7
TGTGCCAGCACTTACCCCCTAAGTACCGGCGAGCAGTACTTC
CASTYPLSTGEQYF
>NA|NA|TRBV29-1|TRBJ1-2
TGCAGCGTTGAAGATGCGGGGAACTATGGCTACACCTTC
CSVEDAGNYGYTF
>NA|TRBD2|TRBV3-1/TRBV3-2|TRBJ2-7
TGTGCCAGCAGCCAACTGGACCAGGGAGGGTACGAGCAGTACTTC
CASSQLDQGGYEQYF
>NA|NA|TRBV19|TRBJ2-7
TGTGCCAGTAGTATAGACAGCTACGAGCAGTACTTC
CASSIDSYEQYF
>NA|TRBD1|TRBV14|TRBJ2-2
TGTGCCAGCAGCCAAAATTCGTTCCAGGGGGCCGGGGAGCTGTTTTTT
CASSQNSFQGAGELFF
>NA|TRBD2|TRBV2|TRBJ2-1
TGTGCCAGCAACGGACTAGTATATGAGCAGTTCTTC
CASNGLVYEQFF
>NA|NA|TRBV13|TRBJ2-7
TGTGCCAGCAGCCGTCCCGGGACAAATTACGAGCAGTACTTC
CASSRPGTNYEQYF
>NA|NA|TRBV27|TRBJ2-1
TGTGCCAGCAGTTTCCTAGCGTCTAGCTCCTACAATGAGCAGTTCTTC
CASSFLASSSYNEQFF
>NA|NA|TRBV29-1|TRBJ1-2
TGCAGCGTTGAAGATTTTGGGGGCTGGGGCTACACCTTC
CSVEDFGGWGYTF
>once|NA|TRBV28|TRBJ2-5
TGTGCCAGCAGTTTCAACGGACTGAGCCGTCAAGAGACCCAGTACTTC
CASSFNGLSRQETQYF
>NA|TRBD1|TRBV19|TRBJ1-2
TGTGCCAGTAGTATATATCAGGGGGCATATGGCTACACCTTC
CASSIYQGAYGYTF
>NA|TRBD1|TRBV5-8|TRBJ2-7
TGTGCCAGCAGCGTTAGGGGGCAGCAGTACTTC
CASSVRGQQYF
>once|TRBD1|TRBV27|TRBJ2-2
TGTGCCACCTTACCTGGGGGGACAGGGGTCACCGGGGAGCTGTTTTTT
CATLPGGTGVTGELFF
>NA|TRBD1|TRBV6-5|TRBJ2-7
TGTGCCAGCAGTTACTCTGGACAGGGTCAAGGGTACGAGCAGTACTTC
CASSYSGQGQGYEQYF
>NA|NA|TRBV6-2/TRBV6-3|TRBJ2-7
TGTGCCAGCAGTTCCCGCTACGAGCAGTACTTC
CASSSRYEQYF
>NA|NA|TRBV5-1|TRBJ2-2
TGCGCCAGCAGCTTAAAGGGGGCGAACACCGGGGAGCTGTTTTTT
CASSLKGANTGELFF
>once|NA|TRBV21-1|TRBJ2-3
TGTGCCAGCACCCAACCGAGCCGGTATTTT
CASTQPSRYF
>once|TRBD1|TRBV5-1|TRBJ1-4
TGCGCCAGCAGCGCGACAGGGGGCATTAATGAAAAACTGTTTTTT
CASSATGGINEKLFF
>NA|TRBD1|TRBV5-1|TRBJ1-3
TGCGCCAGCAGCTTACGGACAGGCTCTGGAAACACCATATATTTT
CASSLRTGSGNTIYF
>NA|TRBD1|TRBV28|TRBJ1-5
TGTGCCACTCTACGAGCCGGACAGGCTAATCGGCCCCAGCATTTT
CATLRAGQANRPQHF
>NA|NA|TRBV19|TRBJ1-1
TGTGCCAGTAGTATTGATTGGGGGGAGGCCACTGAAGCTTTCTTT
CASSIDWGEATEAFF
>NA|NA|TRBV12-3/TRBV12-4|TRBJ1-1
TGTGCCGGGTCCAGGGGTGGTAACACTGAAGCTTTCTTT
CAGSRGGNTEAFF